A single sample gave rise to the 27 T cell receptor beta chains below, sequenced in a study of cytomegalovirus exposure and HLA in healthy donors. 13 Jbeta primers and 60 Vbeta primers were used for the PCR. The repertoire was sequenced with immunoSEQ multiplex PCR; TCRdb's copy has only in-frame clones and lacks some. The data show under 55,000 clones, with about three quarters seen just once and about 3.1% held by the top ten. The sample consisted of PBMCs. The receptor source for this set is a man younger than 30 in good health and CMV-seronegative.

This chain links TRBV10-3 with TRBJ2-7; TRBD2 aligns across 9 bases. Germline V gene sequence: CDR1 ENHRY, CDR2 SYGVKD. The V and J ends lost 0 bases and 4 bases, in that order; junction bases with no gene match: 7. This CDR3 comprises 16 residues. In DNA form, the CDR3 reads TGTGCCATCAGTGAGTCGGGGCGGGAGGGCCGTTACGAGCAGTACTTC. It translates to CAISESGREGRYEQYF.

The chain is built from TRBV7-3 and TRBJ1-2, with 7 bases that match TRBD1. The ends lost 5 bases at V and 8 bases at J; junction bases unmatched: 8. CDR3 length equals 13 residues. Germline V gene data show CDR1 as SGHTA and CDR2 as FQGTGA. Here the CDR3 DNA reads TGTGCCAGCAGCCTCGACAGGGTTGGCGGCTACACCTTC. Encoded protein: CASSLDRVGGYTF.

This chain uses TRBV4-3 with TRBJ2-7; D may be TRBD2 (6 bases). The germline CDR1 and CDR2 sequences are LGHNA and YSLEER. The CDR3 totals 16 residues. Trimming took 0 bases from V and 2 from J, leaving 14 bases between them. The CDR3 protein is CASSQEGGLRAYEQYF. The CDR3 nucleotides read TGCGCCAGCAGCCAAGAGGGGGGACTCCGAGCCTACGAGCAGTACTTC.

The V call is TRBV29-1, the J call TRBJ2-1; 7 bases align to TRBD2. The CDR3 has 14 amino acids. The germline CDR1 and CDR2 sequences are SQVTM and ANQGSEA. With V trimmed by 3 bases and J by 1 base, 3 bases remained unmatched. Here the CDR3 DNA reads TGCAGCGTTGAGCGGGAGAATTCCTACAATGAGCAGTTCTTC. Protein sequence: CSVERENSYNEQFF.

The J gene is TRBJ2-3, the V gene TRBV30; tentatively, D is TRBD1 (6 bases). Trimming cost V 2 bases and J 3 bases, with 12 bases left between them. Germline-derived CDR1 and CDR2 are GTSNPN and SVGIG (reference sequence). The CDR3 is 14 amino acids. The CDR3 loop reads CAWSRGSGTDTQYF. Here the CDR3 DNA reads TGTGCCTGGAGTAGGGGGTCGGGGACAGATACGCAGTATTTT.

The chain is built from TRBV4-3 and TRBJ1-2, with D possibly matching TRBD1 (6 bases). Germline CDR1 is LGHNA and CDR2 is YSLEER. This CDR3 spans 17 amino acids. The ends were cut back, 4 bases at V and 4 bases at J, with 22 bases in the middle. CDR3 amino acids: CASSRQAETGLSYGYTF. The CDR3, as DNA: TGCGCCAGCAGCCGACAGGCGGAGACAGGATTAAGCTATGGCTACACCTTC.

CDR3 region: CAISEGRGSPLSSYEQYF. The CDR3 DNA is TGTGCCATCAGTGAGGGCAGGGGTTCACCACTCAGCTCCTACGAGCAGTACTTC. The rearrangement uses TRBV10-3 and TRBJ2-7, with D tentatively TRBD1 (6 bases). V was shortened by 2 bases and J by 0 bases, with 20 bases between the two germline ends. The CDR3 has 18 residues. Germline V gives CDR1 ENHRY, CDR2 SYGVKD.

This clone was counted a few times. The CDR3 loop is CASAMGPLRGYEQYF. The CDR3 bases are TGCGCCAGCGCGATGGGGCCATTGAGAGGATACGAGCAGTACTTC. J is TRBJ2-7 and V is TRBV4-1; weak D call: TRBD1 (5 bases). Germline V gene lookup returns CDR1 MGHRA and CDR2 YSYEKL. This CDR3 has 15 residues. The ends were cut back, 8 bases at V and 4 bases at J, with 21 bases in the middle.

This chain connects TRBV6-5 to TRBJ2-7, with D tentatively TRBD1 (5 bases). Deletions cut 6 bases from V and 3 bases from J, with 9 bases between. CDR1 MNHEY and CDR2 SVGAGI come from the germline V gene. The CDR3 contains 12 residues. CDR3 region: CASRRGVYEQYF. As DNA, the CDR3 is TGTGCCAGCAGAAGGGGTGTCTACGAGCAGTACTTC.

This chain links TRBV29-1 with TRBJ1-1, with 7 bases fitting TRBD1. V dropped 6 bases and J dropped 4; count of bases not matched to a gene: 8. The CDR3 spans 13 residues. Germline V gene lookup returns CDR1 SQVTM and CDR2 ANQGSEA. The CDR3 DNA reads TGCAGCGTAGCAGGGGGTCAGGGCACTGAAGCTTTCTTT. It encodes CSVAGGQGTEAFF.

This clone has just one count. CDR3 sequence: CASSELGTGVYEQYF. The DNA of the CDR3 is TGTGCCAGCAGTGAACTCGGGACAGGAGTCTACGAGCAGTACTTC. The chain couples TRBV6-1 to TRBJ2-7, with 8 bases that match TRBD1. Trimming cost V 2 bases and J 3 bases; bases outside gene matches: 6. Germline CDR1 is MNHNS and CDR2 is SASEGT. The CDR3 loop spans 15 amino acids.

This sequence joins TRBV7-2 and TRBJ2-5; perhaps TRBD2 as D (6 bases). V lost 1 base and J lost 8, with 11 bases in between. The length of the CDR3 is 13 residues. Looked up from germline, CDR1 is SGHTA and CDR2 is FQGNSA. In nucleotides, the CDR3 is TGTGCCAGCAGCTTAGTAGGAGGGAGAACCCAGTACTTC. Amino acids: CASSLVGGRTQYF.

This clone was observed a single time. The chain joins TRBV27 to TRBJ2-7, with D tentatively TRBD2 (5 bases). V lost 5 bases to trimming and J lost 0 bases, with 8 bases between them. Germline loops: CDR1 MNHEY, CDR2 SMNVEV (reference sequence). The CDR3 sequence is 13 residues long. DNA of the CDR3: TGTGCCAGCAGTGGAGGCAACTCCTACGAGCAGTACTTC. Translated: CASSGGNSYEQYF.

The J gene is TRBJ2-5, the V gene TRBV6-5; 10 bases are a match to TRBD2. This CDR3 has 15 residues. The junction had 4 bases not matched to a gene; V was cut back by 6 bases and J by 0 bases. Germline V gene lookup returns CDR1 MNHEY and CDR2 SVGAGI. The CDR3: CASSRTSGYQETQYF. For the CDR3, the DNA is TGTGCCAGCAGCCGGACTAGCGGTTACCAAGAGACCCAGTACTTC.

The V call is TRBV6-1, the J call TRBJ1-5; D is ambiguous. Per germline, CDR1 MNHNS and CDR2 SASEGT. The CDR3 contains 13 residues. Trimming took off 5 bases at V and 7 bases at J, with 12 bases between the two ends. This chain's CDR3 is CASSFGVRQPQHF. The CDR3 coding sequence is TGTGCCAGCAGTTTCGGGGTTCGGCAGCCCCAGCATTTT.

This clone was seen just once. DNA of the CDR3: TGTGCCACCAGCAGGAGGGGGTCTTCTGGAAACACCATATATTTT. The encoded protein is CATSRRGSSGNTIYF. This chain connects TRBV15 to TRBJ1-3; the D gene is possibly TRBD1 (6 bases). CDR1 LNHNV and CDR2 YYDKDF come from the germline V gene (reference sequence). This CDR3 spans 15 amino acids. Trimming left V 3 bases short and J 1 base short, with 10 bases between.

The chain has TRBV10-2 and TRBJ2-7; D is perhaps TRBD1 (7 bases). This CDR3 has 13 amino acids. Trimming stripped 6 bases from V and 7 bases from J, with 16 bases between. Germline-derived CDR1 and CDR2 are WSHSY and SAAADI. This CDR3 is CASRIGQAGEQYF. The CDR3 DNA is TGCGCCAGCAGGATAGGACAGGCGGGGGAGCAGTACTTC.

The chain combines TRBV28 with TRBJ2-7; D gene ambiguous. Germline assignment: CDR1 MDHEN and CDR2 SYDVKM. Trimming removed 6 bases from V and 4 bases from J, with 7 bases in between. This CDR3 region has 11 residues. The CDR3: CASSPLYEQYF. CDR3 DNA: TGTGCCAGCAGCCCCTTATACGAGCAGTACTTC.

The V gene is TRBV29-1, the J gene TRBJ1-1; D may be TRBD1 (6 bases). The ends were cut back, 8 bases at V and 1 base at J, with 14 bases in the middle. The CDR3 runs to 13 residues. Germline CDR1 is SQVTM and CDR2 is ANQGSEA. In DNA, the CDR3 is TGCAGCTCCCTGCCGGACAGGAACACTGAAGCTTTCTTT. Translation: CSSLPDRNTEAFF.

The chain recombines TRBV2 with TRBJ1-1, with 8 bases that match TRBD1. Germline V lookup: CDR1 SNHLY, CDR2 FYNNEI. Trimming removed 4 bases from V and 7 bases from J; junction bases left unmatched: 5. The CDR3 sequence is 13 residues long. The CDR3 is CASSGDRGFEAFF. Here the CDR3 DNA reads TGTGCCAGCAGTGGAGACAGGGGTTTTGAAGCTTTCTTT.

The chain uses TRBV6-6 and TRBJ1-4; D is possibly TRBD1 (5 bases). V lost 7 bases and J lost 3, with 9 bases in between. Germline V gene lookup returns CDR1 MNHNY and CDR2 SVGAGI (reference sequence). CDR3 length equals 13 residues. Here the CDR3 reads CASNYRPNEKLFF. CDR3 nucleotide sequence: TGTGCCAGCAACTACAGGCCTAATGAAAAACTGTTTTTT.

This clone has only a few counts. V and J are TRBV6-1 and TRBJ1-6; D gene ambiguous. Germline CDR1 is MNHNS and CDR2 is SASEGT. V gave up 0 bases and J gave up 6 bases, with 12 bases separating them. CDR3 size: 16 residues. DNA for the CDR3: TGTGCCAGCAGTGAAGCGCTCGGGTGGAGTAATTCACCCCTCCACTTT. It is translated as CASSEALGWSNSPLHF.

CDR3 sequence: CASSLGGGLNTEAFF. CDR3 bases: TGTGCCAGCAGCTTAGGAGGCGGGCTGAACACTGAAGCTTTCTTT. The chain carries TRBV7-9 and TRBJ1-1; no reliable D call. CDR1 is SEHNR, CDR2 FQNEAQ, per germline (reference sequence). Trimming removed 1 base from V and 0 bases from J, with 9 bases in between. There are 15 residues in the CDR3. Combining the CDR3 with reference TRBV7-9 and TRBJ1-1 gives the whole variable domain DTGVSQNPRHKITKRGQNVTFRCDPISEHNRLYWYRQTLGQGPEFLTYFQNEAQLEKSRLLSDRFSAERPKGSFSTLEIQRTEQGDSAMYLCASSLGGGLNTEAFFGQGTRLTVV.

CDR3 sequence: CASRGGPNSQLFF. The CDR3 bases are TGTGCCAGCCGGGGGGGCCCCAACTCCCAACTGTTTTTT. The V call is TRBV6-5, the J call TRBJ1-4; tentative D call: TRBD1 (6 bases). Per germline, CDR1 MNHEY and CDR2 SVGAGI. Trimming cost V 8 bases and J 12 bases, with 19 bases left between them. The CDR3 loop spans 13 amino acids.

This clone was detected a few times. The chain carries TRBV7-8 and TRBJ1-5; no reliable D call. V was shortened by 3 bases and J by 0 bases, with 12 bases between the two germline ends. This CDR3 is built from 16 residues. CDR1 and CDR2 (germline): SGHVS, FQNEAQ. CDR3 loop: CASSLLSTYSNQPQHF. The DNA of the CDR3 is TGTGCCAGCAGCTTGTTATCGACTTATAGCAATCAGCCCCAGCATTTT.

This clone has just a few counts. The gene calls are TRBV6-1 and TRBJ2-7; the match to TRBD2 covers 11 bases. The germline gives CDR1 MNHNS, CDR2 SASEGT. Losses at the gene ends were 4 bases for V and 1 base for J; bases not matched to a gene: 9. The CDR3 runs 17 residues. CDR3 nucleotides: TGTGCCAGCAGTGTCCTCCCGGGACTAGCGGCTTCCTACGAGCAGTACTTC. Amino acids: CASSVLPGLAASYEQYF.

The V and J genes are TRBV4-2 and TRBJ2-7, with a tentative D call TRBD2 (7 bases). Per germline, CDR1 LGHNA and CDR2 YNFKEQ. The CDR3 sequence is 15 residues long. V was clipped by 2 bases and J by 5 bases, with 16 bases between them. The CDR3 DNA is TGTGCCAGCAGCCAATTCGAGGGGGGGATCAACGAGCAGTACTTC. Protein sequence: CASSQFEGGINEQYF.